What follows are 2 T cell receptor beta chains derived from one specimen sequenced in a study of response to subunit inactivated influenza vaccine. TCRdb re-called the RT-PCR reads through MiXCR, storing one row per CDR3 protein. Of just under 250,000 distinct CDR3 sequences in the sample, 9% to 15% were seen once. The material was non-naive T cells sorted from PBMCs, obtained 14 to 15 days before vaccination. The receptors originated from a man aged 45-60 years who received an inactivated influenza vaccine.

The sample holds many counts of this clonotype. The V and J genes are TRBV6-2 or TRBV6-3 and TRBJ2-1; D gene uncertain. Between the trimmed V and J ends, which lost 0 bases and 10 bases, there was a span of 13 bases. Per germline, CDR1 MNHEY and CDR2 SVGEGT. CDR3 length: 14 amino acids. The CDR3 reads CASSYSIGRPEQFF. In DNA form, the CDR3 reads TGTGCCAGCAGTTACTCGATCGGCAGACCCGAGCAGTTCTTC.

The rearrangement links TRBV20-1 to TRBJ2-1; D may be TRBD1 or TRBD2 (7 bases each). This CDR3 has 15 residues. V was trimmed by 3 bases and J by 4 bases, leaving 16 bases between them. Germline CDR1 and CDR2: DFQATT and SNEGSKA (reference sequence). For the CDR3, the DNA is TGCAGTGCTAGGAATGGCAGGGGGGGGTACAATGAGCAGTTCTTC. It translates to CSARNGRGGYNEQFF.